This entry is about one TCR beta chain. Authors' analysis steps: Amplification of reference gene primers provided the estimated nucleated cell counts. Measured with immunoSEQ multiplex PCR; TCRdb has only the in-frame clones, and not every one. The DNA was the basis for D and trimming; V, J and clone size are from that table. Of over 110,000 clones listed, 84% were seen once; the top ten hold 10% to 13%. This CDR3 comprises 16 residues. Germline values: CDR1 LGHNT, CDR2 FRNRAP. The trim removed 4 bases at V and 1 base at J, leaving 7 bases unmatched. The source of the sample is a study of blood T cell repertoires in COVID-19. Study-level background: The study drew acute and convalescent COVID-19 samples from the United States, Italy and Spain. From T cells, B-cell-depleted T cells, or PBMCs came the material, which was cDNA or gDNA.

This chain uses TRBV12-5 with TRBJ2-7; 10 bases fit TRBD1. This TCR was recovered from a man aged 55 to 70 with active or convalescent COVID-19. The specimen was peripheral blood. This CDR3 reads CASGWQPDRGSYEQYF. The DNA for the CDR3 is TGTGCTAGTGGTTGGCAGCCGGACAGGGGGTCCTACGAGCAGTACTTC.